A single T cell receptor (beta chain) is shown here with its context. Its antigen is not known. With V trimmed by 3 bases and J by 5 bases, 10 bases remained unmatched. The germline gives CDR1 LNHNV, CDR2 YYDKDF (reference sequence). The CDR3 length is 17 residues. This entry comes from a study of cytomegalovirus exposure and HLA in healthy donors. It was with 60 Vbeta and 13 Jbeta primers that the PCR ran. Here immunoSEQ multiplex PCR was the method, and the copy in TCRdb shows in-frame clones only, minus some. This table holds around 150,000 clones, more than 60% found once. Study-wide points: CMV serostatus was the only immune exposure information that was available. Reportedly, diagnosis of cytomegalovirus status by the classifier showed high specificity and sensitivity.

The chain combines TRBV15 with TRBJ2-1, with 10 bases matching TRBD2. The clonotype was recovered from a woman between 40 and 55 years old in good health and CMV-seropositive. The sample consisted of PBMCs. CDR3 nucleotides: TGTGCCACCAGCAGGGGGGTCGGACTAGCGGCAAACAATGAGCAGTTCTTC. It encodes CATSRGVGLAANNEQFF.